This record covers a single T cell receptor beta chain. This CDR3 has 15 amino acids. CDR1 is SGHTA and CDR2 is FQGNSA in the germline V gene. Losses at the gene ends were 2 bases for V and 4 bases for J; bases not matched to a gene: 3. Using its own MiXCR run on the reads, TCRdb lists one record per CDR3 protein. This sample carries 150,000 or so distinct CDR3 sequences, roughly 6.5% of them seen once, and the ten largest clones take more than 15%. These data originate in a study of T cell repertoires in cytomegalovirus infection. The chain uses TRBV7-2 and TRBJ1-3, with 9 bases fitting TRBD1. Sequencing was performed on PBMCs. The sequence was collected from a human donor in good health (CMV status not recorded). Some clones in this sample may be carry-over from other donors' samples. CDR3 sequence reads: CASSLWDRAGNTIYF. In nucleotides, the CDR3 is TGTGCCAGCAGCTTATGGGACAGGGCCGGAAACACCATATATTTT.